Detailed here is one T cell receptor (beta chain). CDR1 KGHDR and CDR2 SFDVKD come from the germline V gene. The junction had 4 bases not matched to a gene; V was cut back by 0 bases and J by 4 bases. The CDR3 consists of 16 residues. The data were obtained in a study of blood T cell repertoires in COVID-19. Across the whole study: Acute-phase and convalescent COVID-19 samples originated in the United States, Italy and Spain. Sample material is recorded as cDNA or gDNA derived from T cells, B-cell-depleted T cells, or PBMCs.

Per the authors' pipeline: Scientists estimated how many nucleated cells there were by amplifying reference gene primers. Only in-frame clones appear in the TCRdb table, and some are missing; sequencing was by immunoSEQ multiplex PCR. That table supplies the V and J calls and clone size; D and trimming were determined from the DNA. Among about 150,000 clones listed, about nine tenths were seen once. The chain recombines TRBV24-1 with TRBJ2-1, with TRBD2 identical over 8 bases. Sequencing was done on a sample of peripheral blood. This receptor was taken from a human donor in a cohort sampled during active COVID-19. CDR3 coding DNA: TGTGCCACCAGTGATTTGGTCGGGGGGGAATACAATGAGCAGTTCTTC. Translation gives CATSDLVGGEYNEQFF.